These 20 T cell receptor beta chains were sequenced from one sample in a study of blood T cell repertoires in COVID-19. Sequencing was performed with immunoSEQ multiplex PCR; in TCRdb, only in-frame clones are kept and a portion is missing. The sample records around 200,000 clones, 85% to 90% being singletons. The source material was peripheral blood. The receptors shown here come from a man between 18 and 29 years old with active or convalescent COVID-19.

This sequence joins TRBV7-9 and TRBJ1-2, with D maybe TRBD1 (5 bases). The CDR3 is made up of 16 amino acids. Trimming stripped 1 base from V and 4 bases from J, with 16 bases between. Germline CDR1 reads SEHNR; CDR2 reads FQNEAQ (reference sequence). The CDR3 coding sequence is TGTGCCAGCAGCTTAGAGGACGCTGGGGCCCTCTATGGCTACACCTTC. Its protein product is CASSLEDAGALYGYTF.

J is TRBJ2-1 and V is TRBV5-4; tentative D call: TRBD2 (5 bases). The V and J ends lost 2 bases and 9 bases respectively, with 12 bases between them. The CDR3 contains 13 residues. From germline, CDR1 is SGHNT and CDR2 YYREEE (reference sequence). The CDR3 protein is CASSFVASREQFF. CDR3 bases: TGTGCCAGCAGCTTTGTCGCTAGCCGTGAGCAGTTCTTC.

V gene TRBV11-2 combines with J gene TRBJ2-3; possible D gene TRBD1, 7 bases. Per the germline V gene, CDR1 is SGHAT and CDR2 is FQNNGV. This CDR3 is built from 16 residues. The V and J ends lost 6 bases and 4 bases respectively, with 20 bases between them. The CDR3 coding sequence is TGTGCCAGCAGGCCCGGGACAGCAAGCGGGCCAGATACGCAGTATTTT. It encodes CASRPGTASGPDTQYF.

The CDR3 sequence is CASSGMTGGGDGYTF. CDR3 DNA: TGTGCCAGCAGCGGAATGACAGGGGGCGGTGATGGCTACACCTTC. This chain links TRBV9 with TRBJ1-2; 10 nucleotides align to TRBD1. With 3 bases clipped from V and 6 bases from J, the junction kept 8 bases outside the gene matches. Germline V CDR1 and CDR2: SGDLS, YYNGEE. The CDR3 covers 15 residues.

V gene TRBV29-1 combines with J gene TRBJ2-1; 15 positions agree with TRBD2. Per germline, CDR1 SQVTM and CDR2 ANQGSEA. The length of the CDR3 is 19 residues. With V trimmed by 3 bases and J by 1 base, 10 bases remained unmatched. The CDR3 sequence is CSVDSGTSGRLSSYNEQFF. The CDR3 bases are TGCAGCGTTGATAGCGGGACTAGCGGGAGGTTGAGTTCCTACAATGAGCAGTTCTTC.

The chain carries TRBV11-2 and TRBJ1-2; 10 positions match TRBD1. Per the germline V gene, CDR1 is SGHAT and CDR2 is FQNNGV. Trimming at V came to 5 bases and at J to 3 bases, leaving 6 bases not matched to a gene. CDR3 length equals 15 residues. This CDR3 reads CASSRTGTGDYGYTF. CDR3 nucleotide sequence: TGTGCCAGCAGCCGAACCGGGACAGGGGACTATGGCTACACCTTC.

This clone appeared once. The chain uses TRBV25-1 and TRBJ1-3; D gene ambiguous. Germline CDR1 MGHDK, CDR2 SYGVNS. This CDR3 has 15 residues. Trimming pared 1 base from V and 2 bases from J, leaving 9 bases between. CDR3 coding DNA: TGTGCCAGCAGTGAATTGGGAGGAACTGGAAACACCATATATTTT. Protein sequence: CASSELGGTGNTIYF. Variable domain in full (rest from reference TRBV25-1 and TRBJ1-3): EADIYQTPRYLVIGTGKKITLECSQTMGHDKMYWYQQDPGMELHLIHYSYGVNSTEKGDLSSESTVSRIRTEHFPLTLESARPSHTSQYLCASSELGGTGNTIYFGEGSWLTVV.

The J gene is TRBJ2-1, the V gene TRBV5-1; 8 bases are a match to TRBD2. V dropped 2 bases and J dropped 4; count of bases not matched to a gene: 5. Germline V lookup: CDR1 SGHRS, CDR2 YFSETQ. The CDR3 loop spans 15 amino acids. As DNA, the CDR3 is TGCGCCAGCAGCTTACAACTAGCGGTTTACAATGAGCAGTTCTTC. Protein product: CASSLQLAVYNEQFF.

The CDR3 sequence is CASSLALDSPLHF. The CDR3 bases are TGTGCCAGCAGCTTGGCCCTTGATTCACCCCTCCACTTT. The V and J genes are TRBV5-4 and TRBJ1-6; D gene ambiguous. V shed 0 bases and J shed 8 bases, with 6 bases lying between them. The germline gives CDR1 SGHNT, CDR2 YYREEE (reference sequence). The CDR3 spans 13 residues.

The chain is built from TRBV6-5 and TRBJ1-1; TRBD1 might be the D (6 bases). This CDR3 contains 14 residues. Germline CDR1 and CDR2: MNHEY and SVGAGI. Trimming removed 1 base at V and 4 bases at J, with 10 bases between. The CDR3 DNA follows: TGTGCCAGCAGTTACTACAGGGCGGGCACTGAAGCTTTCTTT. Amino acids: CASSYYRAGTEAFF.

The count of this clone is one. The gene calls are TRBV5-6 and TRBJ2-5; 10 nucleotides align to TRBD2. The CDR3 loop spans 16 amino acids. Germline CDR1 SGHDT, CDR2 YYEEEE. V trimming: 3 bases; J trimming: 3 bases; junction bases outside the gene matches: 8. The CDR3 bases are TGTGCCAGCAGCTCATTACTAGCGGGAACCAAAGAGACCCAGTACTTC. Residues: CASSSLLAGTKETQYF.

The chain recombines TRBV5-5 with TRBJ1-6, with 10 nucleotides matching TRBD1. Trimming cost V 4 bases and J 8 bases; bases outside gene matches: 6. CDR3 length equals 15 residues. Looked up from germline, CDR1 is SGHKS and CDR2 is YYEKEE (reference sequence). Here the CDR3 reads CASSRAGTGDSPLHF. CDR3 DNA sequence: TGTGCCAGCAGCCGCGCCGGGACAGGGGATTCACCCCTCCACTTT.

The chain carries TRBV24-1 and TRBJ1-6, with TRBD1 identical over 8 bases. The germline V gene encodes CDR1 KGHDR and CDR2 SFDVKD. Trimming cost V 8 bases and J 9 bases; bases outside gene matches: 5. The CDR3 totals 13 residues. The CDR3 reads CATKTGEGSPLHF. In DNA form, the CDR3 reads TGTGCCACCAAGACAGGGGAAGGTTCACCCCTCCACTTT.

The chain employs TRBV2 and TRBJ1-2; 8 bases map to TRBD1. With 0 bases clipped from V and 8 bases from J, the junction kept 5 bases outside the gene matches. CDR1 SNHLY and CDR2 FYNNEI come from the germline V gene. The length of the CDR3 is 14 residues. In nucleotides, the CDR3 is TGTGCCAGCAGTGAAGCGGGCAGGGGGCGCGGCTACACCTTC. It encodes CASSEAGRGRGYTF.

The chain recombines TRBV4-3 with TRBJ2-2, with 9 positions matching TRBD2. Germline lookup yields CDR1 LGHNA and CDR2 YSLEER. Unmatched junction bases numbered 5, after V lost 4 bases and J lost 2 bases. The CDR3 spans 16 residues. The CDR3 is CASSLQAGGNTGELFF. CDR3 DNA: TGCGCCAGCAGCCTACAAGCGGGAGGCAACACCGGGGAGCTGTTTTTT.

This chain joins TRBV9 and TRBJ1-2; TRBD1 is a possible D gene (6 bases). Trimming shortened V by 3 bases and J by 5 bases, and 11 bases separated the two germline ends. Looked up from germline, CDR1 is SGDLS and CDR2 is YYNGEE. This CDR3 is built from 13 residues. The CDR3 sequence: CASSEQQGYGYTF. CDR3 nucleotides: TGTGCCAGCAGCGAGCAACAGGGTTATGGCTACACCTTC.

This sequence joins TRBV7-9 and TRBJ2-7; D is unclear. CDR3 length: 15 residues. Trimming took off 5 bases at V and 1 base at J, with 15 bases between the two ends. CDR1 and CDR2 from the germline V gene are SEHNR and FQNEAQ (reference sequence). The CDR3 loop reads CASSRESDWSYEQYF. In DNA form, the CDR3 reads TGTGCCAGCAGCCGAGAATCTGACTGGTCCTACGAGCAGTACTTC.

V gene TRBV6-1 combines with J gene TRBJ2-5; TRBD1 aligns across 9 bases. Germline V gene sequence: CDR1 MNHNS, CDR2 SASEGT. The junction had 4 bases not matched to a gene; V was cut back by 0 bases and J by 2 bases. The CDR3 consists of 16 residues. The CDR3 loop reads CASSEAKGTGQETQYF. CDR3 DNA sequence: TGTGCCAGCAGTGAAGCGAAAGGGACAGGGCAAGAGACCCAGTACTTC.

The rearrangement uses TRBV30 and TRBJ1-1; 8 positions agree with TRBD1. This CDR3 comprises 16 residues. Germline trimming cut 0 bases from V and 0 bases from J; bases unmatched to any gene: 6. Germline CDR1 and CDR2: GTSNPN and SVGIG (reference sequence). The CDR3 is CAWSVVRGRVNTEAFF. The CDR3 region has the DNA TGTGCCTGGAGTGTGGTCAGGGGGCGGGTGAACACTGAAGCTTTCTTT. The variable domain in full, with the rest retrieved from reference TRBV30 and TRBJ1-1, is SQTIHQWPATLVQPVGSPLSLECTVEGTSNPNLYWYRQAAGRGLQLLFYSVGIGQISSEVPQNLSASRPQDRQFILSSKKLLLSDSGFYLCAWSVVRGRVNTEAFFGQGTRLTVV.

The chain uses TRBV19 and TRBJ1-2; TRBD1 matches at 7 bases. CDR3 size: 15 residues. V gave up 10 bases and J gave up 6 bases; unmatched junction bases: 17. Per the germline V gene, CDR1 is LNHDA and CDR2 is SQIVND (reference sequence). This chain's CDR3 is CATTTPGTDNDGYTF. As DNA, the CDR3 is TGTGCCACTACGACCCCCGGGACAGATAATGATGGCTACACCTTC.